The 8 T cell receptor beta chains presented below share a single source sample, sequenced in a study of early T cells in non-severe SARS-CoV-2 infection. TCRdb re-called the 5' RACE reads through MiXCR, storing one row per CDR3 protein. Of roughly 56,000 distinct CDR3 sequences in the sample, approximately 9.3% were seen once. Sequenced input: whole blood. The origin of the receptors is an adult who was a healthcare worker with PCR-confirmed SARS-CoV-2 infection or an uninfected control (not recorded which).

This clonotype was found many times. The rearrangement uses TRBV24-1 and TRBJ2-7; 8 bases agree with TRBD1. The CDR3 consists of 18 residues. After removal of 6 bases from V and 2 bases from J, the junction contained 17 bases not matched to a gene. CDR1 is KGHDR and CDR2 is SFDVKD in the germline V gene. Written as DNA, the CDR3 is TGTGCCACCAGTCCCCGGGACAGGCTCCTGGCAAGAACCTACGAGCAGTACGTC. The encoded protein is CATSPRDRLLARTYEQYV.

At least ten counts were recorded for this clonotype. This chain uses TRBV27 with TRBJ1-2; TRBD1 matches at 10 bases. This CDR3 spans 16 amino acids. The ends lost 5 bases at V and 0 bases at J; junction bases unmatched: 6. The germline V gene has CDR1 MNHEY and CDR2 SMNVEV (reference sequence). CDR3 in DNA: TGTGCCAGCAGTAGGGGACAGGGGCGTCCTAACTATGGCTACACCTTC. Its translation is CASSRGQGRPNYGYTF.

This clonotype came up many times. The chain couples TRBV9 to TRBJ1-2; 8 bases fit TRBD1. The CDR3 length is 17 residues. V lost 4 bases, J lost 4 bases, and 15 bases stayed unmatched. Germline V gene lookup returns CDR1 SGDLS and CDR2 YYNGEE. The DNA for the CDR3 is TGTGCCAGCAGCCCGAAGGACAGGGAATATGGTTTCTATGGCTACACCTTC. It encodes CASSPKDREYGFYGYTF.

The chain recombines TRBV20-1 with TRBJ2-1; possibly TRBD2 for D (5 bases). The V end was cut by 3 bases, the J end by 7 bases, with 16 bases between. The CDR3 runs to 14 residues. CDR1 is DFQATT and CDR2 is SNEGSKA in the germline V gene (reference sequence). DNA of the CDR3: TGCAGTGCTAGCAGCGTCAGGAGGACGAATGAGCAGTTCTTC. Protein sequence: CSASSVRRTNEQFF.

This clonotype was seen repeatedly, ten times or more. The chain joins TRBV10-3 to TRBJ2-3; D is possibly TRBD1 (6 bases). V was cut by 2 bases and J by 3 bases, with 12 bases left in between. The V gene's germline CDR1 is ENHRY and CDR2 SYGVKD. The CDR3 is made up of 15 amino acids. The CDR3 spells CAISEGGLSTDTQYF. CDR3 nucleotides: TGTGCCATCAGTGAGGGGGGCTTAAGTACAGATACGCAGTATTTT.

J is TRBJ1-3 and V is TRBV12-3 or TRBV12-4; 9 nucleotides align to TRBD1. This CDR3 is built from 16 residues. V shed 5 bases and J 1 base; nucleotides not matched to a gene: 6. Here the CDR3 DNA reads TGTGCCAGCAGTCCACCGGGACAGGGATCTGGAAACACCATATATTTT. It is translated as CASSPPGQGSGNTIYF.

V usage is TRBV5-1 and J usage is TRBJ2-1; 9 bases are shared with TRBD2. The V segment lost 1 base and the J segment 3 bases; nucleotides outside the gene matches: 2. CDR3 length: 15 amino acids. The germline gives CDR1 SGHRS, CDR2 YFSETQ. Written as DNA, the CDR3 is TGCGCCAGCAGCTTGAGCGGGGGGATCTACAATGAGCAGTTCTTC. This codes for CASSLSGGIYNEQFF. Full variable domain (rest looked up from reference TRBV5-1 and TRBJ2-1): KAGVTQTPRYLIKTRGQQVTLSCSPISGHRSVSWYQQTPGQGLQFLFEYFSETQRNKGNFPGRFSGRQFSNSRSEMNVSTLELGDSALYLCASSLSGGIYNEQFFGPGTRLTVL.

The chain links TRBV18 to TRBJ2-1; 10 bases agree with TRBD1. V lost 3 bases and J lost 3; bases outside the gene matches: 11. The length of the CDR3 is 18 residues. Germline-derived CDR1 and CDR2 are KGHSH and LQKENI. The CDR3 DNA is TGTGCCAGCTCACCGCTTCCCGGGACAGGGGAAGGCTACAATGAGCAGTTCTTC. It translates to CASSPLPGTGEGYNEQFF.